The sequence of this T cell receptor beta chain was determined in a study of cytomegalovirus exposure and HLA in healthy donors. The study's findings and limits: High sensitivity and specificity were reportedly achieved when the classifier diagnosed cytomegalovirus status. Most of the TCR beta V segments (in an earlier analysis) were productive either about 87% or about 30% of the time. In a later analysis, HLA-associated TCR beta chains were more clonally expanded than equally common others.

With regard to this clone: Antigen unknown.

The CDR3 consists of 14 residues. Trimming took 3 bases from V and 2 from J, leaving 11 bases between them. Germline-derived CDR1 and CDR2 are GTSNPN and SVGIG (reference sequence). Researchers ran the PCR with 60 Vbeta and 13 Jbeta primers. Clones were sequenced by immunoSEQ multiplex PCR, and TCRdb holds only the in-frame ones, with some missing. In the table there are about 140,000 clones, 80% of which are singletons. What was sequenced was PBMCs. This chain joins TRBV30 and TRBJ1-5, with D possibly matching TRBD1 (5 bases). The TCR was taken from a female donor in good health and CMV-seronegative. The CDR3 protein is CAWRGGSGNQPQHF. CDR3 sequence (DNA): TGTGCCTGGAGGGGGGGGAGCGGCAATCAGCCCCAGCATTTT.